This entry concerns a single T cell receptor beta chain. An input of about 0.5 to 1 ug of RNA was subjected to reverse transcription using random hexamers. Amplification of TCR beta CDR3 across 54 Vbeta and 13 Jbeta was performed with immunoSEQ multiplex PCR. TCRdb recomputed calls from the immunoSEQ multiplex PCR reads with MiXCR, one row per CDR3 protein. Here the sample spans more than 150,000 distinct CDR3 sequences, about 95% being singletons. This entry comes from a study of CD8 T cells in Susac syndrome. Germline V gene sequence: CDR1 SNHLY, CDR2 FYNNEI. V lost 6 bases to trimming and J lost 10 bases, with 7 bases between them. The CDR3 loop spans 10 amino acids.

This sequence originates from a human donor with multiple sclerosis. Sequenced input: CD8+ T cells from PBMCs. V is TRBV2 and J is TRBJ2-1; tentatively, D is TRBD1 (6 bases). CDR3 DNA: TGTGCCAGCAGACAGGGAGAGCAGTTCTTC. Translation gives CASRQGEQFF.